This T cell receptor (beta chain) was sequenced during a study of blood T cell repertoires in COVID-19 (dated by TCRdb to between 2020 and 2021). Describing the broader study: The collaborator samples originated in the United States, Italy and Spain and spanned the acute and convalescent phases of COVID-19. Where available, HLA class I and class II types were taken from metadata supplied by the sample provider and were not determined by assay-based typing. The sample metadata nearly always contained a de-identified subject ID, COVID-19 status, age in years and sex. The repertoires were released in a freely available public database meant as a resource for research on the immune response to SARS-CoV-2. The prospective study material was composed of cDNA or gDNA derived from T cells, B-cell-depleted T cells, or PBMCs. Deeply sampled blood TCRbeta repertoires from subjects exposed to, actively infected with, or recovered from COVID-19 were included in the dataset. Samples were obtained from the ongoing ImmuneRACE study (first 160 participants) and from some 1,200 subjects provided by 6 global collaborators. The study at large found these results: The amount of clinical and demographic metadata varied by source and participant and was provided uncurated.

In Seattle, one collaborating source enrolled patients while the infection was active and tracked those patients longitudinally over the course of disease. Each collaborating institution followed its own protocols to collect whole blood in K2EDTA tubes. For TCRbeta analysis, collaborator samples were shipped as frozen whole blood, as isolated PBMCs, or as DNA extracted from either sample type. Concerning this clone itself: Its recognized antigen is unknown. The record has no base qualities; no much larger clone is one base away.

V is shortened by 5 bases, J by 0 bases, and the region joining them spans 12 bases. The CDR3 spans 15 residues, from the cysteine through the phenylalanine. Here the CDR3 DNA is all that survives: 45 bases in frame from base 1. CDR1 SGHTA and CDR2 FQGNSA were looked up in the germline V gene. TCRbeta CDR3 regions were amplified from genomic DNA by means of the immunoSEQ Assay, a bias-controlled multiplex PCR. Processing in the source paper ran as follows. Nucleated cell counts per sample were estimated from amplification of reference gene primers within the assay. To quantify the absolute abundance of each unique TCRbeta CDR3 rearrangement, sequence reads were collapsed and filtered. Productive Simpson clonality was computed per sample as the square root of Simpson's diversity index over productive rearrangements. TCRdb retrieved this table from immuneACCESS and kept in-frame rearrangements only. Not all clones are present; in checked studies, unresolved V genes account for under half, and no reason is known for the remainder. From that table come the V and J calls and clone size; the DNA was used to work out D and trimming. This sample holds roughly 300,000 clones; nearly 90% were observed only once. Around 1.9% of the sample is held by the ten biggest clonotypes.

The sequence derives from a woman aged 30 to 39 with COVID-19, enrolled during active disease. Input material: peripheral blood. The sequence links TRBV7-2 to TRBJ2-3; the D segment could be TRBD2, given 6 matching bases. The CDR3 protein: CASSPRELSTDTQYF. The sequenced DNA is TGTGCCAGCAGCCCCCGGGAGCTAAGCACAGATACGCAGTATTTT.